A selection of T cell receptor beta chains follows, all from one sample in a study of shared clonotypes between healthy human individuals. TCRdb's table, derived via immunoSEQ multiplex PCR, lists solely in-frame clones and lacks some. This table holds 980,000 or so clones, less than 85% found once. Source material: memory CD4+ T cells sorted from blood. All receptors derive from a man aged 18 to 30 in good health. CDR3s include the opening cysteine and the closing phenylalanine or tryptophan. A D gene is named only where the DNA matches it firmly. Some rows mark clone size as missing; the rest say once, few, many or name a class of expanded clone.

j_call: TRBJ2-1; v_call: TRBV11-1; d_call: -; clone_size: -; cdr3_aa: CASRAEVGGNEQFF; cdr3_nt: TGTGCCAGCAGGGCCGAGGTGGGGGGCAATGAGCAGTTCTTC
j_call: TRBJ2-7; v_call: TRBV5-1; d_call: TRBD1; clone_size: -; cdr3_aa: CASSSGDRGLDEQYF; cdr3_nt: TGCGCCAGCAGCTCCGGGGACAGGGGGCTCGACGAGCAGTACTTC
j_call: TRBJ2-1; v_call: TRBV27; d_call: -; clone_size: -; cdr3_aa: CASRSGTKTMEQFF; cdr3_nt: TGTGCCAGCCGATCCGGGACAAAGACAATGGAGCAGTTCTTC
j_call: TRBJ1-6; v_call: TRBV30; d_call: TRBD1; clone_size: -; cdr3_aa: CAWSSQGADYNSPLHF; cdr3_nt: TGTGCCTGGAGTTCACAGGGGGCGGACTATAATTCACCCCTCCACTTT
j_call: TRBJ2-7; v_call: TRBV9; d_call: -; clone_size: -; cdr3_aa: CASSARRGGYEQYF; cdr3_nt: TGTGCCAGCAGCGCACGGCGGGGTGGATACGAGCAGTACTTC
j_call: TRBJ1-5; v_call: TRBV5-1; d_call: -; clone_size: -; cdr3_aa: CASSTSPDQPQHF; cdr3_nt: TGCGCCAGCAGTACAAGTCCGGATCAGCCCCAGCATTTT
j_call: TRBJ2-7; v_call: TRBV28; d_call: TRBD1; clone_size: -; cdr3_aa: CASRGTGGTYEQYF; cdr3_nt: TGTGCCAGCAGAGGGACAGGGGGAACCTACGAGCAGTACTTC
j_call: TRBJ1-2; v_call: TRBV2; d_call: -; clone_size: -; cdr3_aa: CASRIDRQENYGYTF; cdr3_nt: TGTGCCAGCAGGATAGACAGGCAAGAGAACTATGGCTACACCTTC
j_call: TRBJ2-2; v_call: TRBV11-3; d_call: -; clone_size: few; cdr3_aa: CASSSGTDTGELFF; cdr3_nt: TGTGCCAGCAGCTCCGGGACCGACACCGGGGAGCTGTTTTTT
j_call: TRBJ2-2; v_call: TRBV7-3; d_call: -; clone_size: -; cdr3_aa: CASSPTSVGATGELFF; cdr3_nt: TGTGCCAGCAGTCCGACTTCCGTAGGGGCCACCGGGGAGCTGTTTTTT
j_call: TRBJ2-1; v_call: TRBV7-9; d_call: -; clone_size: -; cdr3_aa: CASSLRLAVDNEQFF; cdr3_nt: TGTGCCAGCAGCTTAAGGTTGGCCGTCGATAATGAGCAGTTCTTC
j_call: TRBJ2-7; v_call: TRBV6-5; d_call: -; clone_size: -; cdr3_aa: CASQVGTHYEQYF; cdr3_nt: TGTGCCAGCCAGGTTGGGACACACTACGAGCAGTACTTC
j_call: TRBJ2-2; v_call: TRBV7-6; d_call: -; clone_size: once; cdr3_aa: CASSLLLVQGRDTGELFF; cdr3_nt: TGTGCCAGCAGCTTATTGCTAGTACAGGGACGGGACACCGGGGAGCTGTTTTTT
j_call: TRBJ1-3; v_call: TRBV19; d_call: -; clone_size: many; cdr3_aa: CASSSDSSGNTIYF; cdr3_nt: TGTGCCAGTAGCTCCGACAGCTCTGGAAACACCATATATTTT
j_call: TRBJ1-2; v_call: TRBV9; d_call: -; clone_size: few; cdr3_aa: CASSVEAHNYGYTF; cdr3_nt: TGTGCCAGCAGCGTAGAGGCACACAACTATGGCTACACCTTC
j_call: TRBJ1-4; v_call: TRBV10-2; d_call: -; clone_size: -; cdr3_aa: CASSEPRVGSSNEKLFF; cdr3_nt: TGCGCCAGCAGTGAACCTAGGGTCGGATCGAGTAATGAAAAACTGTTTTTT
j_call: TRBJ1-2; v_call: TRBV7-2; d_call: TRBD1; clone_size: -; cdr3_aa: CASSSGPGQGNYGYTF; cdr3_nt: TGTGCCAGCAGCTCCGGACCGGGACAGGGTAACTATGGCTACACCTTC
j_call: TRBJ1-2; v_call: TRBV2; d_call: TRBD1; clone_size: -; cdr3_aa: CARPGGGGYGYTF; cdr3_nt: TGTGCCAGACCAGGGGGCGGGGGATATGGCTACACCTTC
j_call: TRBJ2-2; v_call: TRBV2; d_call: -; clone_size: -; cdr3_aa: CASNLLANTGELFF; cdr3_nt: TGTGCCAGCAACCTCCTCGCGAACACCGGGGAGCTGTTTTTT
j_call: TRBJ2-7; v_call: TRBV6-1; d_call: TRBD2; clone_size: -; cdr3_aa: CASSEWGGKSTYEQYF; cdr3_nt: TGTGCCAGCAGTGAATGGGGGGGGAAGAGCACCTACGAGCAGTACTTC
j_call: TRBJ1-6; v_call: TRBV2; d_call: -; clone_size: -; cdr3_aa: CASSEAGGRNSPLHF; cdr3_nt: TGTGCCAGCAGTGAAGCGGGGGGGCGGAATTCACCCCTCCACTTT
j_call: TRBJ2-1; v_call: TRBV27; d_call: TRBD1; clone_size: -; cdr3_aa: CASSFLRTGRGDEQFF; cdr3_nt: TGTGCCAGCAGTTTCCTTCGGACAGGGCGTGGGGATGAGCAGTTCTTC
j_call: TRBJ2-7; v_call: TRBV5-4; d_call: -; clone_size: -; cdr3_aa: CASSSKSRGLYEQYF; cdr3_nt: TGTGCCAGCAGCTCCAAATCACGGGGGCTCTACGAGCAGTACTTC
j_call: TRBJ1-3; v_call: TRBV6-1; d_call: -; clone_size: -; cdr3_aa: CASRDGLSGNTIYF; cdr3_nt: TGTGCCAGCAGGGACGGACTCTCTGGAAACACCATATATTTT
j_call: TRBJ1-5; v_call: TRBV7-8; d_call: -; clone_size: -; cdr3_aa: CASSLDRNQPQHF; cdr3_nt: TGTGCCAGCAGCTTAGACCGCAATCAGCCCCAGCATTTT
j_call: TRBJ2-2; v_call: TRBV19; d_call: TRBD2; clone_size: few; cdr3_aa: CASSGLAGDRTGELFF; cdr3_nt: TGTGCCAGTAGCGGACTAGCGGGGGATCGAACCGGGGAGCTGTTTTTT
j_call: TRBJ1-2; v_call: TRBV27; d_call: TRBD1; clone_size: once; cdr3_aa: CASSPITGVGYTF; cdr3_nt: TGTGCCAGCAGTCCCATTACAGGGGTCGGCTACACCTTC
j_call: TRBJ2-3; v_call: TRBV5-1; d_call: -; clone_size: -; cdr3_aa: CASTWGAQGDTQYF; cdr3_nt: TGCGCCAGCACCTGGGGGGCCCAAGGGGATACGCAGTATTTT
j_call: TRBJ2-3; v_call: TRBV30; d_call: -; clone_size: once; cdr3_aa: CAWSRQTGGADTQYF; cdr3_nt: TGTGCCTGGAGTCGACAGACGGGTGGGGCAGATACGCAGTATTTT